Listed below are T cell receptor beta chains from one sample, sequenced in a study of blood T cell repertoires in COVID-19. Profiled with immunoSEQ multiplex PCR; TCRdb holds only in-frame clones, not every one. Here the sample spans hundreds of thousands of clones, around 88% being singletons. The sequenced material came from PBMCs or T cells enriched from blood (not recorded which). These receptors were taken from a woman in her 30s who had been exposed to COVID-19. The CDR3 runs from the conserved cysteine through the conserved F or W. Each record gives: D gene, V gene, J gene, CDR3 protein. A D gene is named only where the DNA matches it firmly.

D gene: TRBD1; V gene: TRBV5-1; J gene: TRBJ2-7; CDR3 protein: CASSLTGTGGYEQYF
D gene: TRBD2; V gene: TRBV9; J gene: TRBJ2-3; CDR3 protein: CASSWTSGGATDTQYF
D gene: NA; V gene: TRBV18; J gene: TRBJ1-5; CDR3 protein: CASSPGLAMGQPQHF
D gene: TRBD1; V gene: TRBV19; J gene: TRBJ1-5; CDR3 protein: CASSPTGTGNQPQHF
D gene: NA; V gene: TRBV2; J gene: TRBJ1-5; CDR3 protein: CASRDMDSNQPQHF
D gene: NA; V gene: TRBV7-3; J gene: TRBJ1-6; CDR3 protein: CASSLTDSSPLHF
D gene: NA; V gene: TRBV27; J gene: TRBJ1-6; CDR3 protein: CASSLEGNSPLHF
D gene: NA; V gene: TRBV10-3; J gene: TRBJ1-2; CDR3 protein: CAISEPNRQQSGYTF
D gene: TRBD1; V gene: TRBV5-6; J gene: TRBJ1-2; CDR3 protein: CASSSPTGNYGYTF
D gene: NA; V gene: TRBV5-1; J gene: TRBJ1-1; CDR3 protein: CASSLPEATNTEAFF
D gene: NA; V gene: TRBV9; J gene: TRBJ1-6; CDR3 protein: CASSVSPLMESPLHF
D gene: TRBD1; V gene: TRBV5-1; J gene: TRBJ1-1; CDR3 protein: CASSAKGANTEAFF
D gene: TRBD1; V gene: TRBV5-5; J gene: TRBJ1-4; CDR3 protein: CASSTRDSRLFF
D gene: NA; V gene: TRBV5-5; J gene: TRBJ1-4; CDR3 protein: CASSLGGQSNEKLFF
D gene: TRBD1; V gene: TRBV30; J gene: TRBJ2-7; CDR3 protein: CAWSVFGRGLYEQYF
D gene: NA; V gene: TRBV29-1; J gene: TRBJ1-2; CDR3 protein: CSVEGAGNGYTF
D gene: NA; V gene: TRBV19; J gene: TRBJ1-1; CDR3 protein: CASSIVAGNTEAFF